These 5 T cell receptor beta chains originate from one sample sequenced in a study of shared clonotypes between healthy human individuals. The data were produced by immunoSEQ multiplex PCR, yet TCRdb's version contains in-frame clones alone and is incomplete. The table shows roughly 680,000 clones, with roughly 72% occurring only once. Sequencing was done on a sample of memory CD4+ T cells sorted from blood. Subset in this sample: CD45RA-negative fraction. These TCRs come from a woman aged 25 to 45 in good health.

The chain is built from TRBV10-1 and TRBJ2-7; 7 bases are a match to TRBD2. Germline values: CDR1 WNHNN, CDR2 SYGVQD (reference sequence). Trimming took 4 bases from V and 1 from J; bases not matched to a gene: 1. This CDR3 has 13 amino acids. The CDR3 nucleotides are TGCGCCAGCAGTGCGGGAGGATCCTACGAGCAGTACTTC. As protein: CASSAGGSYEQYF.

J is TRBJ2-5 and V is TRBV27; D not certain. Germline lookup yields CDR1 MNHEY and CDR2 SMNVEV (reference sequence). Trimming cost V 6 bases and J 2 bases, with 10 bases left between them. This CDR3 is built from 13 residues. CDR3 DNA sequence: TGTGCCAGCAGAAACTTTGTACAAGAGACCCAGTACTTC. Translated, it gives CASRNFVQETQYF.

The chain uses TRBV30 and TRBJ2-3; D is uncertain. The CDR3 loop spans 14 amino acids. V dropped 5 bases and J dropped 2 bases, with 14 bases sitting between them. In germline, CDR1 is GTSNPN, CDR2 SVGIG (reference sequence). The DNA of the CDR3 is TGTGCCTGGGTGCCGTCAACAAACACAGATACGCAGTATTTT. The encoded protein is CAWVPSTNTDTQYF.

The rearrangement uses TRBV11-2 and TRBJ2-7, with D possibly being TRBD1 or TRBD2 (6 bases each). Trimming took off 1 base at V and 4 bases at J, with 11 bases between the two ends. Germline CDR1 and CDR2: SGHAT and FQNNGV. The CDR3 totals 14 residues. Here the CDR3 reads CASSLVPGAYEQYF. The CDR3 DNA is TGTGCCAGCAGCTTAGTTCCGGGGGCGTACGAGCAGTACTTC.

The chain has TRBV4-1 and TRBJ2-5, with no clear D. The CDR3 is made up of 13 amino acids. From germline, CDR1 is MGHRA and CDR2 YSYEKL. The V end was cut by 1 base, the J end by 4 bases, with 7 bases between. The CDR3 loop is CASSQGLGETQYF. The CDR3 DNA sequence: TGCGCCAGCAGCCAAGGTCTCGGAGAGACCCAGTACTTC.